This T cell receptor (beta chain) is drawn from a study of control samples from healthy donors and cancer patients. TCRdb's table, derived via immunoSEQ multiplex PCR, lists solely in-frame clones and lacks some. Here the sample spans 70,000 or so clones, roughly 84% being singletons. This clone has a handful of counts. Germline V gene sequence: CDR1 SGHDN, CDR2 FVKESK. V was shortened by 5 bases and J by 5 bases, with 18 bases between the two germline ends. The CDR3 runs to 15 residues. This sequence originates from a woman between 50 and 59 years old with lung cancer. Sample: PBMCs. The V and J genes are TRBV14 and TRBJ1-1, with D uncertain. The CDR3 here is CASSSREGRRTEAFF. DNA for the CDR3: TGTGCCAGCAGCTCTCGGGAGGGCCGAAGGACTGAAGCTTTCTTT.